This TCR beta chain is from a study of early T cells in non-severe SARS-CoV-2 infection. Individual cDNA molecules received unique molecular identifiers. TCRdb called the 5' RACE reads again in MiXCR, with one record for every CDR3 protein. The data hold 25,000 to 35,000 distinct CDR3 sequences, with roughly 5.1% observed a single time. Points from the study as a whole: Database matching using VDJdb favored anti-spike CD8 responses, with private and CD4 specificities left missing.

This clonotype was detected many times. Its specificity is not known. The receptor was isolated from an adult who was a healthcare worker with PCR-confirmed SARS-CoV-2 infection or an uninfected control (not recorded which). The sequencing input was whole blood.

The CDR3 loop is CASSAHQGGEDTDTQYF. DNA of the CDR3: TGTGCCAGCAGCGCCCACCAGGGGGGTGAAGACACAGATACGCAGTATTTT. The chain employs TRBV9 and TRBJ2-3, with D possibly matching TRBD1 (7 bases). Germline loops: CDR1 SGDLS, CDR2 YYNGEE. This CDR3 is 17 amino acids long. V shed 3 bases and J shed 2 bases, with 19 bases lying between them.